The T cell receptor (beta chain) described here comes from a study of blood T cell repertoires in COVID-19. CDR3 length equals 13 residues. Trimming pared 0 bases from V and 6 bases from J, leaving 6 bases between. Germline assignment: CDR1 KGHDR and CDR2 SFDVKD. Measured with immunoSEQ multiplex PCR; TCRdb has only the in-frame clones, and not every one. The repertoire has approximately 230,000 clones, 70% to 90% of them found once; the top ten carry around 3.3%. The gene calls are TRBV24-1 and TRBJ2-3; no definite D call. The sequence was collected from a man younger than 30 with active or convalescent COVID-19. The sample comprised peripheral blood. DNA of the CDR3: TGTGCCACCAGTGATTTGCGGTTGGATACGCAGTATTTT. It encodes CATSDLRLDTQYF.